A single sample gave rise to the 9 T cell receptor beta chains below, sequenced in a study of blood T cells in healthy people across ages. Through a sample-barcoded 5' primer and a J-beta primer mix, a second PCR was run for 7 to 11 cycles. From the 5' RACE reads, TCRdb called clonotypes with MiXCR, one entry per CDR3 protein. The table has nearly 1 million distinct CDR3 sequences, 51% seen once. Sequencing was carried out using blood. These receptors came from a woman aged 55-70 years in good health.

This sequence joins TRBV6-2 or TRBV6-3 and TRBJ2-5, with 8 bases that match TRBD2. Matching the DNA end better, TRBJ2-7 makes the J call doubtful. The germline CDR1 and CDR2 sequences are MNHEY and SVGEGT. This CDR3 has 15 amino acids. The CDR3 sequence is CASRSWREVAYEQYF. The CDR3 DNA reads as TGTGCCAGCAGGAGTTGGCGGGAGGTGGCCTACGAGCAGTACTTC.

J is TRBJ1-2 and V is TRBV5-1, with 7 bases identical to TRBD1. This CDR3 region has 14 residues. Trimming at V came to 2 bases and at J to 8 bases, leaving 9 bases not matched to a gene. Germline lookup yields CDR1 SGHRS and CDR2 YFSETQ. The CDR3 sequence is CASSLGQVAEGYTF. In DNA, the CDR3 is TGCGCCAGCAGCTTAGGACAGGTCGCGGAGGGCTACACCTTC.

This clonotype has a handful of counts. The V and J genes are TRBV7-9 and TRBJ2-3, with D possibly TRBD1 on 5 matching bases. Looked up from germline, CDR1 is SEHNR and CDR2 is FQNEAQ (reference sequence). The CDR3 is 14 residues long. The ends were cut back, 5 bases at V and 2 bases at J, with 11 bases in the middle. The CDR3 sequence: CASSQGGFTDTQYF. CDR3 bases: TGTGCCAGCAGCCAGGGCGGATTCACAGATACGCAGTATTTT.

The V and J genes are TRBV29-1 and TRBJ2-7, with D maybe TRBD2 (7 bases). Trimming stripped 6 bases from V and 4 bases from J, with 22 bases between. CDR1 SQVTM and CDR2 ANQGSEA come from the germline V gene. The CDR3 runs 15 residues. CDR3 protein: CSVDGVGGARYEQYF. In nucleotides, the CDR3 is TGCAGCGTCGACGGGGTTGGGGGGGCGCGGTACGAGCAGTACTTC.

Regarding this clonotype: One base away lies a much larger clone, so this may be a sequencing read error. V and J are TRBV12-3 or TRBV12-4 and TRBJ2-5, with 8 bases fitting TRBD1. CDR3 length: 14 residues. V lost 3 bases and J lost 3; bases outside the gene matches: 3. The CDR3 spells CASSFRTGKETQYF. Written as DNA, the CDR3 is TGTGCCAGCAGTTTCCGGACAGGGAAAGAGACCCAGTACTTC.

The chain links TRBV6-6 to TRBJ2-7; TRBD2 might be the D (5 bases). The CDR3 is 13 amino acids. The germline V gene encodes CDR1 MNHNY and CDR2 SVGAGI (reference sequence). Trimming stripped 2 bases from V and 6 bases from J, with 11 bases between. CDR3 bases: TGTGCCAGCAGTTACGCACGAGGAGGCGAGCAGTACTTC. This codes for CASSYARGGEQYF.

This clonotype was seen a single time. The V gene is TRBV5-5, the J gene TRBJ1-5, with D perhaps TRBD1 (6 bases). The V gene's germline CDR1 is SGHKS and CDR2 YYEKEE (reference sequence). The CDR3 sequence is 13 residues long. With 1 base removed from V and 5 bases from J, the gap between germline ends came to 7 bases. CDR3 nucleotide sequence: TGTGCCAGCAGCTTGAAGGGGGATCAGCCCCAGCATTTT. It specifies CASSLKGDQPQHF.

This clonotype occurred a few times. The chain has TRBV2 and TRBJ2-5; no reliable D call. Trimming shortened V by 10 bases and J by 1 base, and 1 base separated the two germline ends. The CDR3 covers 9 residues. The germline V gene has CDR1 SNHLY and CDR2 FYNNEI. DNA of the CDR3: TGTGCCACCCAAGAGACCCAGTACTTC. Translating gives CATQETQYF.

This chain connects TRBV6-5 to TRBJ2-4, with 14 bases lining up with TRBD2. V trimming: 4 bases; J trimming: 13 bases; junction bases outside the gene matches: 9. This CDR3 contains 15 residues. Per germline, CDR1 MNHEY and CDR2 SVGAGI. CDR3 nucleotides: TGTGCCAGCAGTTGGGGACTAGCGGGAGCTTCTGTGCAGTACTTC. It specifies CASSWGLAGASVQYF.